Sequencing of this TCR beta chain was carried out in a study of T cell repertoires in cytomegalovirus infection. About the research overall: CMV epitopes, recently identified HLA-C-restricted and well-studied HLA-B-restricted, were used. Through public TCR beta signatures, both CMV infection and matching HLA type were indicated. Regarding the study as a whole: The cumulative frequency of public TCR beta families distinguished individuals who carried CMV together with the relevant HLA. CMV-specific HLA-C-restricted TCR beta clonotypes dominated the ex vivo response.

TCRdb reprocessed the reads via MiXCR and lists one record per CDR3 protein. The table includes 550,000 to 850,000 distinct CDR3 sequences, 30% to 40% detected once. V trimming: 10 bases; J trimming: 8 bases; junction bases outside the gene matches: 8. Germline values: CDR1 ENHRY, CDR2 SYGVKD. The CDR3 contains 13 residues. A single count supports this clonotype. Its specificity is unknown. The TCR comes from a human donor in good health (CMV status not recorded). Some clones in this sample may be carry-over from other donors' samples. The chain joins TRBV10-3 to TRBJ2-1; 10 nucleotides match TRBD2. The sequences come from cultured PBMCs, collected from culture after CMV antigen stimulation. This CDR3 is CATSGGAAYEQFF. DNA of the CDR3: TGTGCCACTAGCGGGGGAGCCGCCTATGAGCAGTTCTTC.